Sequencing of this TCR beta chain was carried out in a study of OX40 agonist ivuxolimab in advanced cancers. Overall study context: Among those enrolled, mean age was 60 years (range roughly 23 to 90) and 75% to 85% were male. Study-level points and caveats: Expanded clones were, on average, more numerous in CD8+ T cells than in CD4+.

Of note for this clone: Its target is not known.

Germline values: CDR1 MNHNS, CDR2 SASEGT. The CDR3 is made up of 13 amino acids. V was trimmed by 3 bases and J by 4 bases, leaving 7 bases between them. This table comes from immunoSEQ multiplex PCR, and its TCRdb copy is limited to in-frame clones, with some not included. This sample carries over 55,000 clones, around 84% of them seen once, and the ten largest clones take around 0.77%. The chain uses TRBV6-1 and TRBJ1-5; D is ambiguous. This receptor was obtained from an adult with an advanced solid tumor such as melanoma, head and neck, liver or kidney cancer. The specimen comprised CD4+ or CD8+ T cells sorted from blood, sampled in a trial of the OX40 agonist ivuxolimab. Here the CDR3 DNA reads TGTGCCAGCAGTGAGGGGTTTAATCAGCCCCAGCATTTT. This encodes CASSEGFNQPQHF.